A selection of T cell receptor beta chains follows, all from one sample in a study of OX40 agonist ivuxolimab in advanced cancers. This table comes from immunoSEQ multiplex PCR, and its TCRdb copy is limited to in-frame clones, with some not included. The repertoire holds some 83,000 clones, 70% to 90% seen once, with 6.5% in the top ten. The sequenced sample was CD4+ or CD8+ T cells sorted from blood, obtained in a trial of the OX40 agonist ivuxolimab. These receptors all come from an adult with an advanced solid tumor such as melanoma, head and neck, liver or kidney cancer. The CDR3 runs from the conserved cysteine through the conserved F or W. D genes are given only for firm matches. Size values are once, few and many counts, or a class for expanded clones, and some rows have none.

j_call,clone_size,d_call,v_call,cdr3_aa,cdr3_nt
TRBJ2-2,once,TRBD2,TRBV18,CASSPSPSGGELFF,TGTGCCAGCTCACCAAGTCCTAGCGGCGGGGAGCTGTTTTTT
TRBJ1-2,.,.,TRBV27,CASRGYGVRSYTF,TGTGCCAGCCGAGGGTATGGGGTACGGAGCTACACCTTC
TRBJ2-3,.,TRBD2,TRBV19,CASSMVSGGPGGDTQYF,TGTGCCAGTAGTATGGTTAGCGGGGGGCCGGGTGGAGATACGCAGTATTTT
TRBJ2-3,.,.,TRBV7-3,CASSLSSDTQYF,TGTGCCAGCAGCTTAAGCTCAGATACGCAGTATTTT
TRBJ2-3,.,TRBD2,TRBV7-9,CASSLVGGARDTQYF,TGTGCCAGCAGCTTAGTCGGGGGGGCAAGAGATACGCAGTATTTT
TRBJ1-1,.,TRBD1,TRBV7-9,CASCPYSGTGGTEAFF,TGTGCCAGCTGCCCCTATAGTGGGACAGGGGGGACTGAAGCTTTCTTT
TRBJ2-3,.,.,TRBV9,CASSPRNYNTQYF,TGTGCCAGCAGCCCCCGTAACTACAATACGCAGTATTTT
TRBJ2-7,.,.,TRBV2,CASSPVGYEQYF,TGTGCCAGCAGTCCCGTAGGGTACGAGCAGTACTTC
TRBJ2-3,.,TRBD2,TRBV19,CASSRVTSGRGADTQYF,TGTGCCAGTAGTAGGGTAACTAGCGGGAGAGGGGCAGATACGCAGTATTTT
TRBJ1-2,few,TRBD1,TRBV4-1,CASSQDRTGRGYTF,TGCGCCAGCAGCCAAGATAGGACAGGGAGAGGCTACACCTTC
TRBJ1-1,.,.,TRBV23-1,CASSQEDTEAFF,TGCGCCAGCAGTCAAGAAGACACTGAAGCTTTCTTT
TRBJ2-1,.,.,TRBV7-9,CASSLAAHDEQFF,TGTGCCAGCAGCTTAGCGGCACACGATGAGCAGTTCTTC
TRBJ2-1,.,.,TRBV28,CASSSGGRGNEQFF,TGTGCCAGCAGTTCGGGGGGCCGAGGCAATGAGCAGTTCTTC
TRBJ2-4,.,.,TRBV2,CASRGGIAKNIQYF,TGTGCCAGCAGAGGGGGAATAGCCAAAAACATTCAGTACTTC
TRBJ2-4,.,.,TRBV19,CASSIGYLAKNIQYF,TGTGCCAGTAGTATTGGTTACTTAGCCAAAAACATTCAGTACTTC
TRBJ1-2,once,.,TRBV4-2,CASSQEWTDGYTF,TGTGCCAGCAGCCAAGAGTGGACAGATGGCTACACCTTC
TRBJ2-3,.,.,TRBV19,CASSLGQPTDTQYF,TGTGCCAGTAGTCTCGGACAGCCTACAGATACGCAGTATTTT
TRBJ1-6,once,.,TRBV7-8,CASSFPTGGSPLHF,TGTGCCAGCAGCTTTCCGACAGGCGGCTCACCCCTCCACTTT
TRBJ2-7,.,.,TRBV12-5,CASGLTLTRSSYEQYF,TGTGCTAGTGGTTTGACCCTGACAAGGAGCTCCTACGAGCAGTACTTC
TRBJ2-7,medium-sized,.,TRBV14,CASSPAHYEQYF,TGTGCCAGCAGCCCCGCCCACTACGAGCAGTACTTC
TRBJ2-7,.,.,TRBV30,CAWSSTAYEQYF,TGTGCCTGGAGTTCGACAGCCTACGAGCAGTACTTC
TRBJ2-7,.,.,TRBV7-2,CATALAPSYEQYF,TGTGCCACCGCGCTAGCACCCTCCTACGAGCAGTACTTC
TRBJ1-4,.,.,TRBV19,CASSIGERRNEKLFF,TGTGCCAGTAGTATAGGGGAAAGGCGGAATGAAAAACTGTTTTTT
TRBJ1-2,few,TRBD1,TRBV7-2,CASSKQGADYGYTF,TGTGCCAGCAGCAAACAGGGGGCCGACTATGGCTACACCTTC
TRBJ2-6,.,.,TRBV5-4,CASSLSWGANVLTF,TGTGCCAGCAGCTTGTCGTGGGGGGCCAACGTCCTGACTTTC
TRBJ2-3,.,TRBD2,TRBV19,CASSINPLAGITDTQYF,TGTGCCAGTAGTATTAACCCCCTAGCGGGGATTACAGATACGCAGTATTTT
TRBJ2-1,.,TRBD1,TRBV2,CASTGTVPYNEQFF,TGTGCCAGCACCGGGACAGTGCCCTACAATGAGCAGTTCTTC
TRBJ1-1,.,TRBD1,TRBV30,CASRTGGGTEAFF,TGTGCCAGTCGAACAGGGGGCGGGACTGAAGCTTTCTTT
TRBJ1-2,.,.,TRBV5-8,CASSLGLGYTF,TGTGCCAGCAGCTTGGGGCTTGGCTACACCTTC
TRBJ2-1,.,TRBD2,TRBV30,CAWSVRFSGRFLGNEQFF,TGTGCCTGGAGTGTACGGTTTAGCGGGCGGTTCCTAGGCAATGAGCAGTTCTTC
TRBJ1-6,once,TRBD1,TRBV4-2,CASSQETGGVSPLHF,TGTGCCAGCAGCCAAGAGACAGGGGGAGTGTCACCCCTCCACTTT
TRBJ2-5,.,TRBD1,TRBV18,CASSPRGQGGETQYF,TGTGCCAGCTCACCCAGAGGACAGGGTGGAGAGACCCAGTACTTC
TRBJ2-1,.,.,TRBV11-3,CASSPPGLTAGVNEQFF,TGTGCCAGCAGCCCCCCCGGACTCACCGCGGGTGTCAATGAGCAGTTCTTC
TRBJ1-2,.,TRBD1,TRBV30,CAWSRQGYGYTF,TGTGCCTGGAGCCGACAGGGGTATGGCTACACCTTC
TRBJ2-5,.,TRBD2,TRBV6-6,CASSPRLAGQETQYF,TGTGCCAGCAGTCCTCGACTAGCGGGGCAAGAGACCCAGTACTTC
TRBJ2-7,.,TRBD1,TRBV19,CASRPGQSVYEQYF,TGTGCCAGTCGGCCGGGACAGAGCGTTTACGAGCAGTACTTC
TRBJ2-5,few,.,TRBV7-2,CASSLDKETQYF,TGTGCCAGCAGCTTAGATAAGGAGACCCAGTACTTC
TRBJ2-7,.,TRBD1,TRBV7-2,CASSVPGQVSYEQYF,TGTGCCAGCAGCGTGCCGGGACAGGTTAGCTACGAGCAGTACTTC
TRBJ1-5,.,TRBD1,TRBV4-1,CASSQRIGRDREAQPQHF,TGCGCCAGCAGCCAACGTATAGGCCGGGACAGGGAAGCTCAGCCCCAGCATTTT
TRBJ1-2,.,TRBD1,TRBV11-2,CASRLGTGVKNYGYTF,TGTGCCAGCAGATTGGGTACAGGGGTCAAAAACTATGGCTACACCTTC
TRBJ2-5,.,TRBD2,TRBV19,CASIPQGGETQYF,TGTGCCAGTATACCTCAGGGAGGGGAGACCCAGTACTTC
TRBJ2-5,.,TRBD2,TRBV6-6,CASSPGLAGKQETQYF,TGTGCCAGCAGCCCCGGACTAGCGGGAAAGCAAGAGACCCAGTACTTC
TRBJ2-5,.,.,TRBV7-7,CASSLASRGGAQYF,TGTGCTAGCAGCTTAGCTAGCAGAGGGGGGGCCCAGTACTTC
TRBJ1-5,.,TRBD1,TRBV7-8,CASSLNRGNQPQHF,TGTGCCAGCAGCTTAAACAGGGGAAATCAGCCCCAGCATTTT
TRBJ1-1,.,TRBD1,TRBV6-1,CASSEFGTGVYRAFF,TGTGCCAGCAGTGAATTTGGGACAGGGGTTTATCGGGCTTTCTTT
TRBJ2-7,once,.,TRBV2,CASSEYGEAYEQYF,TGTGCCAGCAGTGAATACGGGGAGGCCTACGAGCAGTACTTC
TRBJ2-6,.,.,TRBV4-3,CASSPPAGSGANVLTF,TGCGCCAGCAGCCCCCCCGCAGGGTCTGGGGCCAACGTCCTGACTTTC
TRBJ1-1,few,.,TRBV10-3,CAISESQGKVNTEAFF,TGTGCCATCAGTGAGTCCCAGGGTAAAGTGAACACTGAAGCTTTCTTT
TRBJ1-6,medium-sized,.,TRBV4-1,CASSHRDQGSPLHF,TGCGCCAGCAGCCACAGGGATCAGGGTTCACCCCTCCACTTT
TRBJ2-1,.,.,TRBV9,CASSVGGGASSNEQFF,TGTGCCAGCAGCGTAGGGGGCGGGGCCTCGTCCAATGAGCAGTTCTTC
TRBJ1-2,.,TRBD1,TRBV27,CASSSPDRVDGYTF,TGTGCCAGCAGTTCCCCCGACAGGGTTGATGGCTACACCTTC
TRBJ1-4,.,.,TRBV6-6,CASIAGRSGEKLFF,TGTGCCAGCATTGCGGGGCGGAGTGGTGAAAAACTGTTTTTT
TRBJ2-5,.,.,TRBV5-4,CATSLGQYQETQYF,TGTGCCACCTCACTTGGCCAGTACCAAGAGACCCAGTACTTC
TRBJ1-3,.,.,TRBV9,CASSVGWESAGNTIYF,TGTGCCAGCAGCGTAGGTTGGGAGTCGGCTGGAAACACCATATATTTT
TRBJ1-3,.,.,TRBV6-6,CASSYSGSGNTIYF,TGTGCCAGCAGTTACTCCGGTTCTGGAAACACCATATATTTT
TRBJ2-3,once,TRBD2,TRBV9,CASSGGGVLGSDTQYF,TGTGCCAGCAGCGGGGGAGGGGTCCTAGGGTCCGATACGCAGTATTTT
TRBJ2-1,.,.,TRBV7-2,CASSWATNEQFF,TGTGCCAGCAGCTGGGCCACCAATGAGCAGTTCTTC
TRBJ1-2,once,.,TRBV7-9,CASSTGRDYGYTF,TGTGCCAGCAGCACCGGGAGGGACTATGGCTACACCTTC
TRBJ2-1,.,.,TRBV5-1,CASTGPGGNYNEQFF,TGCGCCAGCACAGGTCCAGGAGGGAACTACAATGAGCAGTTCTTC
TRBJ1-1,few,.,TRBV4-1,CASSQGGGSVGFF,TGCGCCAGCAGCCAAGGGGGAGGGTCGGTGGGTTTCTTT